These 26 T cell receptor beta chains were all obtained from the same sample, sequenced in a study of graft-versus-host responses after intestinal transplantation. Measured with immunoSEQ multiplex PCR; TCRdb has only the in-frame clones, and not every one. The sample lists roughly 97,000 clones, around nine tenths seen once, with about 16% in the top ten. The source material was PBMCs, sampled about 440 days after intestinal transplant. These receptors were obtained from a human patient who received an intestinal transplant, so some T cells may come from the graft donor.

The CDR3 nucleotides read TGTGCCAGTAGCTCCGGAGTAGCGGGCACAGATACGCAGTATTTT. The encoded protein is CASSSGVAGTDTQYF. The chain employs TRBV19 and TRBJ2-3; a possible D gene is TRBD2 (6 bases). The CDR3 extends over 15 amino acids. Trimming removed 6 bases at V and 1 base at J, with 14 bases between. Germline-derived CDR1 and CDR2 are LNHDA and SQIVND (reference sequence).

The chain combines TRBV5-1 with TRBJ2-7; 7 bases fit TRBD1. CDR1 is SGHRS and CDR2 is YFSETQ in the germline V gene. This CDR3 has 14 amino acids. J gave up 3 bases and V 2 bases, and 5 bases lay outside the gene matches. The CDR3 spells CASSFGTAYYEQYF. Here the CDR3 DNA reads TGCGCCAGCAGCTTCGGGACAGCCTACTACGAGCAGTACTTC.

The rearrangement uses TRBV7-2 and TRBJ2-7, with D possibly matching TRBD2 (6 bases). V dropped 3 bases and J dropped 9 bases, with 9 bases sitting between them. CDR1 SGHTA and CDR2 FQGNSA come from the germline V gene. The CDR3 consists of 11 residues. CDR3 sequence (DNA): TGTGCCAGCAGCTTGGGACTCGGGCAGTACTTC. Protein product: CASSLGLGQYF.

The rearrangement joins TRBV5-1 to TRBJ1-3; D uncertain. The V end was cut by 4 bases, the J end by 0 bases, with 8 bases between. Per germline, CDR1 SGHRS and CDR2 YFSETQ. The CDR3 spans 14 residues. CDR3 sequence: CASSGPSSGNTIYF. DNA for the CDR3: TGCGCCAGCAGCGGGCCGAGCTCTGGAAACACCATATATTTT. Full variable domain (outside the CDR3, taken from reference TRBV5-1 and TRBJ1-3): KAGVTQTPRYLIKTRGQQVTLSCSPISGHRSVSWYQQTPGQGLQFLFEYFSETQRNKGNFPGRFSGRQFSNSRSEMNVSTLELGDSALYLCASSGPSSGNTIYFGEGSWLTVV.

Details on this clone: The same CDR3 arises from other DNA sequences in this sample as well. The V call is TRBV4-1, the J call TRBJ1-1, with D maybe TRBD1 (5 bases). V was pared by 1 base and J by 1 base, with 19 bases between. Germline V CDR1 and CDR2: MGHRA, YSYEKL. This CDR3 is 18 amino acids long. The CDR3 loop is CASSQASGRAGANTEAFF. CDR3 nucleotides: TGCGCCAGCAGCCAAGCCTCCGGACGGGCCGGGGCGAACACTGAAGCTTTCTTT.

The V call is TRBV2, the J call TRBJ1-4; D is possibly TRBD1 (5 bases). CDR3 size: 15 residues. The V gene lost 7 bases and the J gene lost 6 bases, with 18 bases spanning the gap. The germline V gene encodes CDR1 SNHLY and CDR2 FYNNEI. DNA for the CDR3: TGTGCCAGCACGCCTTACACCGGAGGGGATGAAAAACTGTTTTTT. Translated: CASTPYTGGDEKLFF.

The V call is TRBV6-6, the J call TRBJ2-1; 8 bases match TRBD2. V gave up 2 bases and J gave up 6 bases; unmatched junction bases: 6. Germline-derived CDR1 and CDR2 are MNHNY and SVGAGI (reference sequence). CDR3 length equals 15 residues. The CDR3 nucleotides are TGTGCCAGCAGTTACGGAGCGGGGGCATCCAATGAGCAGTTCTTC. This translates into CASSYGAGASNEQFF.

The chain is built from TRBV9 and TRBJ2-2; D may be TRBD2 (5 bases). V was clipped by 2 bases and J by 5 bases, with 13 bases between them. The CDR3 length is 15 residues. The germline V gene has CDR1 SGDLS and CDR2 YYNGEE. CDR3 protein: CASSVGGTGTGELFF. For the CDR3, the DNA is TGTGCCAGCAGCGTTGGAGGAACCGGAACCGGGGAGCTGTTTTTT. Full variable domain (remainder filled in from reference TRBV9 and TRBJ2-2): DSGVTQTPKHLITATGQRVTLRCSPRSGDLSVYWYQQSLDQGLQFLIQYYNGEERAKGNILERFSAQQFPDLHSELNLSSLELGDSALYFCASSVGGTGTGELFFGEGSRLTVL.

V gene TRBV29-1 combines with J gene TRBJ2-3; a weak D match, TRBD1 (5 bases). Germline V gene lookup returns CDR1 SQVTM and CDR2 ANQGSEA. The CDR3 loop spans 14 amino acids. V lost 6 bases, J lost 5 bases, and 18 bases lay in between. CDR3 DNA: TGCAGCGTCGAAACGGACCTAGGGGAAGATACGCAGTATTTT. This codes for CSVETDLGEDTQYF.

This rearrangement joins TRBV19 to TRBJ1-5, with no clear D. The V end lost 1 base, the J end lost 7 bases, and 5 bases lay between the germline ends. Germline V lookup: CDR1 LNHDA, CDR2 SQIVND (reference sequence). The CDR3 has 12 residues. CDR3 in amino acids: CASSIGVQPQHF. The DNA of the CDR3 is TGTGCCAGTAGTATAGGGGTCCAGCCCCAGCATTTT.

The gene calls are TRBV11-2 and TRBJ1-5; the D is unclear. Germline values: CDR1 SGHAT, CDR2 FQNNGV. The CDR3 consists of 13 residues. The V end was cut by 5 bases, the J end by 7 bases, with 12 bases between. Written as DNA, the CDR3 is TGTGCCAGCAGCCCCGGGATGAGCCAGCCCCAGCATTTT. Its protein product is CASSPGMSQPQHF.

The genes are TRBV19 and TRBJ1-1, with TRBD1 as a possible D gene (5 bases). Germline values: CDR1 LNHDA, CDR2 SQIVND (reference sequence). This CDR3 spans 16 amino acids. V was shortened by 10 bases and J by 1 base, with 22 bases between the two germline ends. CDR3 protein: CAIPRTSSDKNTEAFF. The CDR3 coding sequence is TGTGCCATCCCGCGTACCTCTTCGGACAAGAACACTGAAGCTTTCTTT. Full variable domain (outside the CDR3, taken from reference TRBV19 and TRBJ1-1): DGGITQSPKYLFRKEGQNVTLSCEQNLNHDAMYWYRQDPGQGLRLIYYSQIVNDFQKGDIAEGYSVSREKKESFPLTVTSAQKNPTAFYLCAIPRTSSDKNTEAFFGQGTRLTVV.

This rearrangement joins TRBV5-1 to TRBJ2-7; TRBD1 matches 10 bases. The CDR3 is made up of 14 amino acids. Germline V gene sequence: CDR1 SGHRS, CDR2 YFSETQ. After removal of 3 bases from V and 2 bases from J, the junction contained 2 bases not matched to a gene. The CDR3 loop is CASSSGQGAYEQYF. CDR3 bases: TGCGCCAGCAGCTCCGGACAGGGGGCCTACGAGCAGTACTTC.

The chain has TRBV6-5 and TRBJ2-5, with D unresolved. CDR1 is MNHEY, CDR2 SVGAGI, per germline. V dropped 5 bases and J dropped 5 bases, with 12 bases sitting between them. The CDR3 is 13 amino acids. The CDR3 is CASSGLDGETQYF. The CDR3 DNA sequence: TGTGCCAGCAGTGGTCTGGACGGGGAGACCCAGTACTTC.

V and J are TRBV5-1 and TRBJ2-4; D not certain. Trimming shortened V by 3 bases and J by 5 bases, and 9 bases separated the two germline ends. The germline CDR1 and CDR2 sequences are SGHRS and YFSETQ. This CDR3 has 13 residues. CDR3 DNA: TGCGCCAGCAGCTCCCAGTACGAAAACATTCAGTACTTC. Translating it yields CASSSQYENIQYF.

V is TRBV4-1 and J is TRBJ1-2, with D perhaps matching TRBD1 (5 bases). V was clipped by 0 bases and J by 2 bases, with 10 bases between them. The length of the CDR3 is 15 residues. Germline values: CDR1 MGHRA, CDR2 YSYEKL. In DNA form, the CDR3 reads TGCGCCAGCAGCCAAGACGGGGGGGTAAACTATGGCTACACCTTC. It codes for CASSQDGGVNYGYTF.

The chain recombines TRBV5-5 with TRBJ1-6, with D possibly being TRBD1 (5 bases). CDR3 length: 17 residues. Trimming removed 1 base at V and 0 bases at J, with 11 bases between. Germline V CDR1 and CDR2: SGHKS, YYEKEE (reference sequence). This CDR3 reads CASSLYGGPSYNSPLHF. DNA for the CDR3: TGTGCCAGCAGCTTGTATGGGGGACCCTCCTATAATTCACCCCTCCACTTT.

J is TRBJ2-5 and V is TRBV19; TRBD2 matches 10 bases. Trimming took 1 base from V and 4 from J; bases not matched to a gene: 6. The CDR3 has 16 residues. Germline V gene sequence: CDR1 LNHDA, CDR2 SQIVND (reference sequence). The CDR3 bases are TGTGCCAGTAGTATAGGAGGAGCGGGGGGGAGAGAGACCCAGTACTTC. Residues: CASSIGGAGGRETQYF.

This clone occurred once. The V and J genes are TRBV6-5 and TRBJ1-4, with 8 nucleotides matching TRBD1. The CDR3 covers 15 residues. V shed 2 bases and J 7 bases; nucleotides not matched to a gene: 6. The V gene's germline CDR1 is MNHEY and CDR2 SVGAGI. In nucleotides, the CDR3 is TGTGCCAGCAGTTACGGGAACAGGGGGTTTGAAAAACTGTTTTTT. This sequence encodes CASSYGNRGFEKLFF.

CDR3 region: CASGWGVDEQYF. The CDR3, as DNA: TGCGCCAGCGGGTGGGGAGTCGACGAGCAGTACTTC. This chain joins TRBV5-1 and TRBJ2-7; perhaps TRBD2 as D (5 bases). Germline V lookup: CDR1 SGHRS, CDR2 YFSETQ. V lost 7 bases and J 5 bases, leaving 13 bases between the germline ends. The CDR3 length is 12 residues.

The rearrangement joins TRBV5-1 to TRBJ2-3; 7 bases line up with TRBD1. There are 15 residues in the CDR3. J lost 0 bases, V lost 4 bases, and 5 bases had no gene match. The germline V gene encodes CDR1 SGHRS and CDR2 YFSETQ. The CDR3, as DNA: TGCGCCAGCAGCCGACAGGGAGCTAGCACAGATACGCAGTATTTT. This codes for CASSRQGASTDTQYF.

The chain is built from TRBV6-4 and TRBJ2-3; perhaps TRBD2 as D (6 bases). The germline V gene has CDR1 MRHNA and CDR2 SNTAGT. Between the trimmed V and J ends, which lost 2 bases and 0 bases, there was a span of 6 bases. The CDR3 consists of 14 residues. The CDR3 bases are TGTGCCAGCAGTGACGGGACTAGCACAGATACGCAGTATTTT. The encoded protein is CASSDGTSTDTQYF.

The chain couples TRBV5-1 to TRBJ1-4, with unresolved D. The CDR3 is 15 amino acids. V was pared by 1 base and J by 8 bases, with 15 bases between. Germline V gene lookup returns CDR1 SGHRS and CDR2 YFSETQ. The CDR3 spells CASSLTDGRKEKLFF. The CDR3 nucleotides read TGCGCCAGCAGCTTGACGGACGGCCGTAAAGAAAAACTGTTTTTT.

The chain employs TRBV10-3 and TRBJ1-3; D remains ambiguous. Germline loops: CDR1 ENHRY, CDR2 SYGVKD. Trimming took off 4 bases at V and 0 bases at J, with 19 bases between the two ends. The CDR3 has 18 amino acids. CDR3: CAISGPGGPGSSGNTIYF. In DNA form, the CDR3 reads TGTGCCATCAGTGGCCCGGGAGGCCCGGGGAGCTCTGGAAACACCATATATTTT.

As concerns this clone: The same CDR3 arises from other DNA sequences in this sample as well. CDR3 sequence reads: CASSLAGNYGYTF. In DNA form, the CDR3 reads TGTGCCAGCAGCTTGGCAGGGAACTATGGCTACACCTTC. The V call is TRBV5-4, the J call TRBJ1-2; tentatively, D is TRBD1 (5 bases). Germline V gene lookup returns CDR1 SGHNT and CDR2 YYREEE (reference sequence). The CDR3 runs 13 residues. The V gene lost 0 bases and the J gene lost 2 bases, with 5 bases spanning the gap.

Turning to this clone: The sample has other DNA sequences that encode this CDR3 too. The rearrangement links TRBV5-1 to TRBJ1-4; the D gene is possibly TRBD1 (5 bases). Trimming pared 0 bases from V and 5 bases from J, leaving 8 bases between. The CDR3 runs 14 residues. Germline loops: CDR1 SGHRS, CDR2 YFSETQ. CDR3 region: CASSLGRDNEKLFF. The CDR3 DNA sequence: TGCGCCAGCAGCTTGGGCAGGGACAATGAAAAACTGTTTTTT.